This TCR beta chain comes out of a study of T cells in Graves' hyperthyroidism and ophthalmopathy. Looked up from germline, CDR1 is SEHNR and CDR2 is FQNEAQ (reference sequence). Trimming cost V 4 bases and J 9 bases; bases outside gene matches: 8. The CDR3 sequence is 15 residues long. General observations from the study: Patients with ophthalmopathy were separated from those with stable hyperthyroidism by a 13 V-J model. Appearing also in blood were most of the thyroid clonotypes expanded above 0.001.

This clonotype was counted once. No antigen is known for it. Patients having uncontrolled infection, another autoimmune disease, pregnancy or lactation were not included. The diagnostic basis comprised clinical symptoms, serum thyroxine and TRAb, thyroid ultrasound and orbital computed tomography. TCR beta CDR3 region amplification was performed from RNA transcripts. The HTBI primer set drove a first-round RT-PCR of the TCR CDR3. TCRdb re-derived calls from the multiplex PCR reads in MiXCR, one entry per CDR3 protein. Here the sample spans some 98,000 distinct CDR3 sequences, roughly 40% being singletons.

Sequencing was carried out using peripheral blood or thyroid tissue (not recorded which). The rearrangement joins TRBV7-9 to TRBJ1-6; 8 bases match TRBD1. This TCR was recovered from a young woman with Graves' hyperthyroidism. CDR3 loop: CASSSVDRGSSPLHF. CDR3 nucleotide sequence: TGTGCCAGCAGCTCAGTTGACAGGGGCTCTTCACCCCTCCACTTT.